The sequence of this T cell receptor (beta chain) was determined in a study of glioma-infiltrating T cells after dendritic cell vaccination (dated by TCRdb to 2016 to 2018). Study-wide context: The cohort included roughly 15 glioblastoma patients drawn from Phase I and II dendritic cell vaccination trials, of whom 9 were newly diagnosed and 6 had recurrent disease. Between 2003 and 2012, patients were given autologous tumor lysate-pulsed dendritic cell vaccination. To make the vaccine, monocyte-derived dendritic cells were cultured for about seven days with IL-4 and GM-CSF and then pulsed overnight with autologous tumor lysate. Each patient got three intradermal injections of the dendritic cell vaccine, spaced at biweekly intervals, in the arm below the axilla. In glioblastoma patients vaccinated with dendritic cells, deep sequencing of TCR beta CDR3 regions served to measure tumor-infiltrating lymphocyte content and to compare repertoires between tumor and blood. Survival after dendritic cell vaccination was correlated with TCR sequencing metrics such as TIL content and the overlap between tumor and blood repertoires.

V gives up 10 bases and J gives up 2 bases, and the segment between their germline ends measures 13 bases. From the cysteine through the phenylalanine, the CDR3 covers 13 amino acids. The kept DNA is CDR3 alone, 39 bases in frame from the first base. Sequences SNHLY (CDR1) and FYNNEI (CDR2) are obtained from the germline V gene. The study at large found these results: The cohort was small and heterogeneous, only a few patients had full blood and tumor sets, and even fewer had initial-recurrent tumor pairs. Higher estimated pretreatment TIL content predicted longer time to progression and overall survival after dendritic cell vaccination. The TCR overlap response model with three groups was called speculative and said to need prospective validation. No direct relationship between TCR clonality and survival was found, suggesting that a diverse polyclonal response may matter.

Selection of patients required sufficient residual fresh-frozen tumor tissue and over two years of available survival data. An isocitrate dehydrogenase mutation was not carried by any of the glioblastoma patients, although molecular status was otherwise variable. PBMC were collected before vaccination, two weeks after the third vaccination, and at tumor progression if tumor progression occurred. Genomic DNA was extracted with the Qiagen DNeasy Blood extraction Kit. On this clone: Its antigen remains unidentified. Base quality data are lacking; no much larger clone is found one base away.

Using the immunoSEQ assay, TCRB CDR3 regions were amplified from approximately 2.1 micrograms of genomic DNA, or from all available DNA when less than that was on hand. The multiplex PCR relied on 60 forward primers for TCR V beta segments and 13 reverse primers for J beta segments. Synthetic control templates were spiked into each sample at limiting dilution to estimate reads per starting template. Reads of 87 bp were generated by sequencing on the Illumina HiSeq System. Turning to the authors' computational methods: PCR and sequencing errors were removed by a nearest neighbor algorithm that merged closely related sequences. TCR overlap was defined as the percentage of unique tumor TCR beta sequences that were also found in the peripheral blood of the same patient. The clones in this table, taken by TCRdb from immuneACCESS, are in-frame only. Not every clone is retained; where verified, under half of the shortfall comes from an unresolved V gene, and the cause of the rest is unknown. The V and J calls and clone size were taken over from that table, and D and trimming were inferred from the DNA. This sample comprises just under 85,000 clones, approximately 90% of them detected only once. Jointly, the top ten make up approximately 2.9% of the sample.

The rearranged segments are TRBV2 and TRBJ2-3, with a weak D call of TRBD2 (6 bases match). This receptor was taken from a human donor with glioblastoma. Specimen: blood, collected before dendritic cell vaccination. The DNA is as follows: TGTGCCACCCCGGGGGAACCCACAGATACGCAGTATTTT. Its protein product is CATPGEPTDTQYF. Reference TRBV2 and TRBJ2-3 genes cover what lies past the CDR3, so the full variable domain is EPEVTQTPSHQVTQMGQEVILRCVPISNHLYFYWYRQILGQKVEFLVSFYNNEISEKSEIFDDQFSVERPDGSNFTLKIRSTKLEDSAMYFCATPGEPTDTQYFGPGTRLTVL.